This T cell receptor beta chain was recorded in a study of Graves' ophthalmopathy and Graves' hyperthyroidism. As concerns this clonotype: As yet, its antigen is unknown. This CDR3 is missing its conserved last phenylalanine or tryptophan, likely due to a read error.

Study-wide results and limits: Ophthalmopathy could be told apart from stable hyperthyroidism by a 13-signature model (about 88% sensitivity, around 79% specificity).

This CDR3 contains 13 residues. Per germline, CDR1 ENHRY and CDR2 SYGVKD. V lost 3 bases and J 1 base, leaving 6 bases between the germline ends. TCR beta CDR3 regions were amplified from RNA transcripts. First-round RT-PCR used HTBI primers; second-round multiplex PCR followed. A single record per CDR3 protein comes from TCRdb applying MiXCR to the multiplex PCR reads. The table includes hundreds of thousands of distinct CDR3 sequences, just over 40% detected once. The chain links TRBV10-3 to TRBJ1-1, with D unclear. The source is an adult man with Graves' ophthalmopathy. The sample taken for sequencing was peripheral blood. The CDR3 reads CAISDRGNTEAFS. CDR3 DNA sequence: TGTGCCATCAGTGACAGAGGGAACACTGAAGCTTTCTCT.